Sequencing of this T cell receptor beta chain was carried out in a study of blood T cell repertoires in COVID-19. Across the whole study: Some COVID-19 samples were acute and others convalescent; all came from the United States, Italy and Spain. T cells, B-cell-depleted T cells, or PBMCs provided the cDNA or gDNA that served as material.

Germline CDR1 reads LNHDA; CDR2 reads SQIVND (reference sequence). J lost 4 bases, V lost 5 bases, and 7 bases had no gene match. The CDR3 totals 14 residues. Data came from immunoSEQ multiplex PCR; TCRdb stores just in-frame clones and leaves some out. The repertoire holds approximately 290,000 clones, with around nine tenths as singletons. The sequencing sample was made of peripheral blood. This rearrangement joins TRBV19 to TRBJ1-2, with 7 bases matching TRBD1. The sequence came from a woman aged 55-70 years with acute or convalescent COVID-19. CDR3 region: CASSYDRATYGYTF. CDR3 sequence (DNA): TGTGCCAGTAGTTACGACAGGGCTACCTATGGCTACACCTTC.